This T cell receptor beta chain was found in a study of identical twins. TCRdb itself ran the 5' RACE reads through MiXCR, one entry per CDR3 protein. This table holds about 720,000 distinct CDR3 sequences, roughly 8% found once. CDR1 is DFQATT, CDR2 SNEGSKA, per germline (reference sequence). The CDR3 has 14 residues. Germline trimming cut 5 bases from V and 1 base from J; bases unmatched to any gene: 6. The same sample was also studied in work on yellow fever vaccine responses in identical twins.

The sequencing input was PBMCs. This chain joins TRBV20-1 and TRBJ2-5, with 8 bases that match TRBD1. This TCR was recovered from a young woman in good health. The CDR3 DNA is TGCAGTGCTGGGACAGGACCCTTCCAAGAGACCCAGTACTTC. Translated, it gives CSAGTGPFQETQYF.